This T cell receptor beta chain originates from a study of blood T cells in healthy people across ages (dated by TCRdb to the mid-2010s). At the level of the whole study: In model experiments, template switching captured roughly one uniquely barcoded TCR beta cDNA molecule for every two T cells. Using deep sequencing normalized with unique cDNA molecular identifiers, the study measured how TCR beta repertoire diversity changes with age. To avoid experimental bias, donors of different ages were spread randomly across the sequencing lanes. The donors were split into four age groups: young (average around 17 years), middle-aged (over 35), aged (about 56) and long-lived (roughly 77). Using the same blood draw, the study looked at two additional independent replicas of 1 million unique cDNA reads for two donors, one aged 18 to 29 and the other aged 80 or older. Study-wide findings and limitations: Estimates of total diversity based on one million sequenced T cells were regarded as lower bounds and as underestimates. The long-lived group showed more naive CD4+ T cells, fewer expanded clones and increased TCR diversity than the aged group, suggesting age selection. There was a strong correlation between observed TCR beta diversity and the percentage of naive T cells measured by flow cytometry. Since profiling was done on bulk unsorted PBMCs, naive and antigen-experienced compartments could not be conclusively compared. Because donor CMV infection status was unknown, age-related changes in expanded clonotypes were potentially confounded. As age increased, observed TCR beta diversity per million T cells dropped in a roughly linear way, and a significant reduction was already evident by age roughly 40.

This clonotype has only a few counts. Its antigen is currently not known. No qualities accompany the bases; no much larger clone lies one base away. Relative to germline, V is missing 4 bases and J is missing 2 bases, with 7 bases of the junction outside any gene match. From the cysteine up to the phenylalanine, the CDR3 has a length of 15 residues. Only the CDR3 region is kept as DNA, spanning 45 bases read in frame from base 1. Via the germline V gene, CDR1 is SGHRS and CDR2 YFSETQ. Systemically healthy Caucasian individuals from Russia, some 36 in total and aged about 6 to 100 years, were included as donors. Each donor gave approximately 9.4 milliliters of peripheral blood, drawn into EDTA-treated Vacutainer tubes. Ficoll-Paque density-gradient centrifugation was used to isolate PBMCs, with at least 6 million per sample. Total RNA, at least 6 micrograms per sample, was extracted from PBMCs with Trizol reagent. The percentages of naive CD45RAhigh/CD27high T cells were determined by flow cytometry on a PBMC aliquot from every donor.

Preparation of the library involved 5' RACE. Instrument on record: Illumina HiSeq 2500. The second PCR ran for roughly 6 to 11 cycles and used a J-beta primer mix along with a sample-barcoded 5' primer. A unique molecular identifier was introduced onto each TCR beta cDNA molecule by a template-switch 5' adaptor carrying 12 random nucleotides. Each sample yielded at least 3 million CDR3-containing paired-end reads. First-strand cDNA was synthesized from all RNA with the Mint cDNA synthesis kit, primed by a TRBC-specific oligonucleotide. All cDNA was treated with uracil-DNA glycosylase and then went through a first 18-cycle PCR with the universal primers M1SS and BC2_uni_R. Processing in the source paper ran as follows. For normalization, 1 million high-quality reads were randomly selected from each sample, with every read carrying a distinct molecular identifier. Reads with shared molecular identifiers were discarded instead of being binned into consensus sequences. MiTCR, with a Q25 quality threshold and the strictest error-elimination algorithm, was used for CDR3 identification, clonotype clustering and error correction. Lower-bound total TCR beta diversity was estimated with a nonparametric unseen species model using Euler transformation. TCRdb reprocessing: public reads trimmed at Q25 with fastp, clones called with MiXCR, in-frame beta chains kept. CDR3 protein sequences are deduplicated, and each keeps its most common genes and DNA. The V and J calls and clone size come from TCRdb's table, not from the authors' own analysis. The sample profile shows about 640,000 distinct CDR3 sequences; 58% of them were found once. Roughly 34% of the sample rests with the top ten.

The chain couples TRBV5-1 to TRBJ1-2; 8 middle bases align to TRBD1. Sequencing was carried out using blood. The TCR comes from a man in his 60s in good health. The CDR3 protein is CASSPATGANYGYTF. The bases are TGCGCCAGCAGCCCGGCGACAGGGGCCAACTATGGCTACACCTTC.